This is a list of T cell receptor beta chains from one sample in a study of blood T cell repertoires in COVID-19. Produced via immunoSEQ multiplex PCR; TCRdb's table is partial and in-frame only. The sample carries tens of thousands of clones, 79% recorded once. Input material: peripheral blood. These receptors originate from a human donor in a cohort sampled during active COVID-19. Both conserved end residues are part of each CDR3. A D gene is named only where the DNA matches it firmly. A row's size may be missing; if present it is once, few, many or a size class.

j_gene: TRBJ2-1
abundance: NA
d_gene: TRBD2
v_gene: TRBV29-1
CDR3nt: TGCAGCGCCCTGACTAGCGGGGGGGCTATCTACAATGAGCAGTTCTTC
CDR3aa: CSALTSGGAIYNEQFF

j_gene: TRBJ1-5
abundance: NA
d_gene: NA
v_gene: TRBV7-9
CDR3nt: TGTGCCAGCAGCTTAGTCTCGGGTCAGCCCCAGCATTTT
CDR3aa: CASSLVSGQPQHF

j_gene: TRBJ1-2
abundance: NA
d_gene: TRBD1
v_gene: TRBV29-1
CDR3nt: TGCAGCGCCCCGACAGGGGGCGCGTCTTTCGGCTACACCTTC
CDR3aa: CSAPTGGASFGYTF

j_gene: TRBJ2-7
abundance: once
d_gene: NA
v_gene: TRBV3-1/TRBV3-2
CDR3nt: TGTGCCAGCAGCCAAGGGCTTGGGAGCTCCGAGCAGTACTTC
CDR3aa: CASSQGLGSSEQYF

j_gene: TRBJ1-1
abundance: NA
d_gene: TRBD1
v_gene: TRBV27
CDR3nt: TGTGCCAGCAGTGTGGACAGGAGAAACACTGAAGCTTTCTTT
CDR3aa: CASSVDRRNTEAFF

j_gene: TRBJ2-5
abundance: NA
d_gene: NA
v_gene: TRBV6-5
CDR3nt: TGTGCCAGCAGAGTTCAGGGAACCCAGTACTTC
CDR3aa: CASRVQGTQYF

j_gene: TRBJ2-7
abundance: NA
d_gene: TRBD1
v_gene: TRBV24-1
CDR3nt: TGTGCCACCAGTGAAACCGGGACAGGGCTCCCCTACGAGCAGTACTTC
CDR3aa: CATSETGTGLPYEQYF

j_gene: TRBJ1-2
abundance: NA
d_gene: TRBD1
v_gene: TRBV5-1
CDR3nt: TGCGCCAGCAGCTCACAGGGGGAATATGGCTACACCTTC
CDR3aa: CASSSQGEYGYTF

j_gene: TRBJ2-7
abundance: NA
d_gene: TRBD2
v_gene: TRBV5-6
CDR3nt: TGTGCCAGCAGCTTGGGAAGTAGCGGGAGGCTAGTTGAATACGAGCAGTACTTC
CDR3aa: CASSLGSSGRLVEYEQYF

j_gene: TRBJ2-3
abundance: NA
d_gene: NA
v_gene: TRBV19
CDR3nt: TGTGCCAGTAGTGGGGAGTCTAGCACAGATACGCAGTATTTT
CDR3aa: CASSGESSTDTQYF

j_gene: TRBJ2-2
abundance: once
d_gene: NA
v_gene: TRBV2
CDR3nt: TGTGCCAGCAGTGAGCGCGGGGAGCTGTTTTTT
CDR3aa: CASSERGELFF

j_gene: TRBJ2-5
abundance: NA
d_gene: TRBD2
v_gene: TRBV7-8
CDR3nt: TGTGCCAGCAGCTTATCTAGCGGGGGTGGGGCCCAGTACTTC
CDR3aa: CASSLSSGGGAQYF

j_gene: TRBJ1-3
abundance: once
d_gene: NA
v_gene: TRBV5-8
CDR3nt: TGTGCCAGCAGCTTGGACAGGGCTGGAAACACCATATATTTT
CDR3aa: CASSLDRAGNTIYF

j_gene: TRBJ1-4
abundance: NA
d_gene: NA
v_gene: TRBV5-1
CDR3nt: TGCGCCAGCAGCTTGGCGCAGGGTAATGAAAAACTGTTTTTT
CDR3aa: CASSLAQGNEKLFF

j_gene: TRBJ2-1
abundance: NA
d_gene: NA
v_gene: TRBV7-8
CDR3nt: TGTGCCAGCAGCTTAAAGGGGGGGGGCTGGCACAATGAGCAGTTCTTC
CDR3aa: CASSLKGGGWHNEQFF

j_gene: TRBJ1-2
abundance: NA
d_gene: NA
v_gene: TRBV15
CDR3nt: TGTGCCACCAGCGGAGGGCGAGGCGGGACTGAAGCTAACTATGGCTACACCTTC
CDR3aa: CATSGGRGGTEANYGYTF

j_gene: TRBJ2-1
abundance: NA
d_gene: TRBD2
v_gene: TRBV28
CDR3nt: TGTGCCAGCAGTCTTCCACTAGCGGCGGGAGTCCATGAGCAGTTCTTC
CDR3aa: CASSLPLAAGVHEQFF

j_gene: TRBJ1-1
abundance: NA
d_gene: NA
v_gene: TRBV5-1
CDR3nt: TGCGCCAGCAGCCCCAAGGCAGGGGTCAACACTGAAGCTTTCTTT
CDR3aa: CASSPKAGVNTEAFF

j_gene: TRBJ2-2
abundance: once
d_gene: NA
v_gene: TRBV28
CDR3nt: TGTGCCAGCAGTTTAACAGGGAACACCGGGGAGCTGTTTTTT
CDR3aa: CASSLTGNTGELFF

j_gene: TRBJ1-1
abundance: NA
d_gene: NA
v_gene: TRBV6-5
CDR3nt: TGTGCCAGCACCTCTAGGACAGCGAACACTGAAGCTTTCTTT
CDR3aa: CASTSRTANTEAFF

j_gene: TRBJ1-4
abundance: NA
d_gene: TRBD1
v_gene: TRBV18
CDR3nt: TGTGCCAGCTCGCCACGACAGGGAGGAGATGAAAAACTGTTTTTT
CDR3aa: CASSPRQGGDEKLFF

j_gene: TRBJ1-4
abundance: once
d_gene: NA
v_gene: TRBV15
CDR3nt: TGTGCCACCAGCAGAACAAGCGGACAGTATAATGAAAAACTGTTTTTT
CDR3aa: CATSRTSGQYNEKLFF

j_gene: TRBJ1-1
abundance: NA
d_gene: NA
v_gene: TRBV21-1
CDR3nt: TGTGCCAGCAGCAGGGAAGGGGGCAGATACACTGAAGCTTTCTTT
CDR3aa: CASSREGGRYTEAFF

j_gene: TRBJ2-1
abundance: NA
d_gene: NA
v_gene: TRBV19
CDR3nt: TGTGCCAGTAGTACCCCCCCACCGCGCCCTGAGCAGTTCTTC
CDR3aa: CASSTPPPRPEQFF

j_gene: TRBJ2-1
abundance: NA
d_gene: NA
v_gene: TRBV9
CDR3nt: TGTGCCAGCAGCGCGGGGGTGGGCTCCTACAATGAGCAGTTCTTC
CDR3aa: CASSAGVGSYNEQFF

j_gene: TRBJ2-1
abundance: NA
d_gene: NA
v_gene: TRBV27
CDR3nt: TGTGCCATCCGGAGGGGGGGCTCCTACAATGAGCAGTTCTTC
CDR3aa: CAIRRGGSYNEQFF

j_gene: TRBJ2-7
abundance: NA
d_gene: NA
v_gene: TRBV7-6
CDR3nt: TGTGCCAGCAGCTTGGGGGGTGTGGGGCTATCCTACGAGCAGTACTTC
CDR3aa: CASSLGGVGLSYEQYF

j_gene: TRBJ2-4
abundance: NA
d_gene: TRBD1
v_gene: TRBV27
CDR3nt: TGTGCCAGCAGTCCCCCGGGACAGGGAAACATTCAGTACTTC
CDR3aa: CASSPPGQGNIQYF

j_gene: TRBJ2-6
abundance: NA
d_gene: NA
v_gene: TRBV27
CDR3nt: TGTGCCAGCAGCGGTCTTAGGGCCAACGTCCTGACTTTC
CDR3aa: CASSGLRANVLTF

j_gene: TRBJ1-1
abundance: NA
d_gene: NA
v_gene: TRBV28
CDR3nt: TGTGCCAGCAGTCCTCTATCTAGTGAAGCTTTCTTT
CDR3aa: CASSPLSSEAFF

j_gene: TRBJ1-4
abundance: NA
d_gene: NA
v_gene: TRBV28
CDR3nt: TGTGCCAGCAGTTTGGAACAGTCTAATGAAAAACTGTTTTTT
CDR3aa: CASSLEQSNEKLFF

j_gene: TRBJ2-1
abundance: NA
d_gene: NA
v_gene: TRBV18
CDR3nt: TGTGCCAGCTCACCATCTGCAGGGTTCTACAATGAGCAGTTCTTC
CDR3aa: CASSPSAGFYNEQFF

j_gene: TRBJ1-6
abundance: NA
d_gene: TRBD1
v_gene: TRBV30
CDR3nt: TGTGCCTGGAGTCCAGGACAGGGGGCACGTAATTCACCCCTCCACTTT
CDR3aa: CAWSPGQGARNSPLHF

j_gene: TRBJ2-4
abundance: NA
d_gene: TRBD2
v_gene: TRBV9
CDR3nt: TGTGCCAGCAGCCCACTCGGGACTACGGGGACTAGGGCGGCCAAAAACATTCAGTACTTC
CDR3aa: CASSPLGTTGTRAAKNIQYF

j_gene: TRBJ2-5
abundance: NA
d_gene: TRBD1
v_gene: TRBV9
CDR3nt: TGTGCCAGCAGCCCAGGGGGGGGACAGGGCCAAGAGACCCAGTACTTC
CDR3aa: CASSPGGGQGQETQYF

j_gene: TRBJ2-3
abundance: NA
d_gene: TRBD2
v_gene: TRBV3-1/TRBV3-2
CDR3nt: TGTGCCAGCAGCCAAGTACTAGCGGGGGGGAGTGCAGATACGCAGTATTTT
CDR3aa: CASSQVLAGGSADTQYF

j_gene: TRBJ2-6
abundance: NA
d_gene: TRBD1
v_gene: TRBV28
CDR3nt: TGTGCCAGCACCATGACGGACAGGCCCAACGTCCTGACTTTC
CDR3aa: CASTMTDRPNVLTF

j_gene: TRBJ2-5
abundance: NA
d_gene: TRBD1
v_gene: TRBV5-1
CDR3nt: TGCGCCAGCAGCTCTGGACAGGGGATAGGGCAAGAGACCCAGTACTTC
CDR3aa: CASSSGQGIGQETQYF

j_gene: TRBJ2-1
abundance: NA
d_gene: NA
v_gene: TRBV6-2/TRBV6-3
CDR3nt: TGTGCCAGCAGTTACACGGAGCAGGAGCAGTTCTTC
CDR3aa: CASSYTEQEQFF

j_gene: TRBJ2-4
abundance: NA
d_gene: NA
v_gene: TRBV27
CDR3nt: TGTGCCAGCAGTTTAGGAGTAAAAAACATTCAGTACTTC
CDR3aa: CASSLGVKNIQYF

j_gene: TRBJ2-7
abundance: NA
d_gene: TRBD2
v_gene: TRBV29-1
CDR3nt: TGCAGCGTCTTGACTAGCGGGGGCTCCTACGAGCAGTACTTC
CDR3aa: CSVLTSGGSYEQYF

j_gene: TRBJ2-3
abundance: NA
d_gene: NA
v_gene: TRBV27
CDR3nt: TGTGCCAGCAGTTTGTCGGGGTCTAGCACAGATACGCAGTATTTT
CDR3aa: CASSLSGSSTDTQYF

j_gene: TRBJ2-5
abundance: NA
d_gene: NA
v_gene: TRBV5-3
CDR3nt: TGTGCCAGAAAGGAGAATGAAGAGACCCAGTACTTC
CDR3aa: CARKENEETQYF

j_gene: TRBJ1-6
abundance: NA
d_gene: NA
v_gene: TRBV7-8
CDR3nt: TGTGCCAGCACAGGGTTTCGCTCCTATAATTCACCCCTCCACTTT
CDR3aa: CASTGFRSYNSPLHF

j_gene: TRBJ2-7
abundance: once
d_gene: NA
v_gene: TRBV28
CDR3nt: TGTGCCAGCACCTACACAGGCTACGAGCAGTACTTC
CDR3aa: CASTYTGYEQYF

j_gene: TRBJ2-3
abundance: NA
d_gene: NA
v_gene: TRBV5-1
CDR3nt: TGCGCCAGCAGCTTGGGGGAGCGTGGCACAGATACGCAGTATTTT
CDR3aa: CASSLGERGTDTQYF

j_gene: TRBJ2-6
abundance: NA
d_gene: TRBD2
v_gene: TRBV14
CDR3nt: TGTGCCAGCAGCTTAATAGCGGGGTACTCTGGGGCCAACGTCCTGACTTTC
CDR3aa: CASSLIAGYSGANVLTF

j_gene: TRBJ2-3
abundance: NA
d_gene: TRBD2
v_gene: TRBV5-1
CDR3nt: TGCGCCAGCAGCCGCGGCGGGAGCGCAGATACGCAGTATTTT
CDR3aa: CASSRGGSADTQYF

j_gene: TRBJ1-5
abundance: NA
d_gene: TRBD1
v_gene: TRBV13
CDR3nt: TGTGCCAGCAGCCTAGCGAGGGGGCAAGGCAATCAGCCCCAGCATTTT
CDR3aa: CASSLARGQGNQPQHF

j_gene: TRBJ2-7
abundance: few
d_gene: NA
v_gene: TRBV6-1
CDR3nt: TGTGCCAGCAGTGACCCCGTTGTCCGCTACGAGCAGTACTTC
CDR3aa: CASSDPVVRYEQYF

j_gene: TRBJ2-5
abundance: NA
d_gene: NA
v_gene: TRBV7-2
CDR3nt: TGTGCCAGCAGGGGCGGAGGGGCAGTTTGGACCCAGTACTTC
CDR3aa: CASRGGGAVWTQYF